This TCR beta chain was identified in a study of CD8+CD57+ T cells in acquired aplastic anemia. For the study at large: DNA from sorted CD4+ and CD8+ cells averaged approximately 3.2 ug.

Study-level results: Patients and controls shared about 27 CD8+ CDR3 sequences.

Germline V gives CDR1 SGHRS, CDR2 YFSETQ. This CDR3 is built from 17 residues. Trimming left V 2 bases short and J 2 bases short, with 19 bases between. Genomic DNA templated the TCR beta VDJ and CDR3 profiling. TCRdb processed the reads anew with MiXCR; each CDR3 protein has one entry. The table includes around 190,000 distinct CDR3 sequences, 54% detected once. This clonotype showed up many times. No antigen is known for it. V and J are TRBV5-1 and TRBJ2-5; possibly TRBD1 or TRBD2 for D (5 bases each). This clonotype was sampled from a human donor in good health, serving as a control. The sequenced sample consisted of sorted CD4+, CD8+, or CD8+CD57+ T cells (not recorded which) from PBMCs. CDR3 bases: TGCGCCAGCAGCTTTACACCCCCCGGGACCAAACAAGAGACCCAGTACTTC. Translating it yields CASSFTPPGTKQETQYF.